Included here is one T cell receptor beta chain sequence, with context. This clonotype was observed many times. Its antigen is still unknown. No clone much larger than this one lies a single base away; base qualities are absent. The sample is drawn from a study of T-cell reconstitution after alpha-beta-depleted transplantation in children (dated by TCRdb to about 2016). A note on the overall study: Using TCR repertoire profiling, the study followed T-cell immune reconstitution in a quantitative way in children after TCRalphabeta/CD19-depleted allogeneic hematopoietic cell transplantation. Paper-wide results and their limitations: Apparently early alphabetaT-cell count recovery about two months after transplant reportedly relied on only several hundred rapidly expanded clones derived from non-depleted graft cells. The high TCRbeta diversity at day 60 in some patients was ascribed to recipient T cells and intrathymic progenitors that had survived conditioning. Hyperexpanded clone frequencies declined over subsequent months; after one year, T-cell counts and TCRbeta diversity were mostly attributed to newly produced T cells.

Library preparation was by PCR. Data came from an Illumina HiSeq 2500. TCR library preparation used molecular barcoding, with unique molecular identifiers applied to normalize quantification of the TCRbeta repertoire. In TCRdb, the public reads were trimmed at Q25 with fastp and aligned with MiXCR, with productive beta chains retained. Every distinct CDR3 protein forms one entry, paired with its most common genes and DNA. The sample has about 90,000 distinct CDR3 sequences on record, roughly a sixth of them singletons. Around a fifth of the sample is held by the ten biggest clonotypes. CDR1 is given as SGHNT and CDR2 as YYREEE, both from the germline V gene (reference sequence). Trimming costs V 1 base and J 1 base, and their ends lie 10 bases apart. Its CDR3 holds 15 amino acids, cysteine through phenylalanine. Only CDR3 DNA remains: 45 bases, in frame from the first base. The treatment or condition label, read with the paper, signifies: allogeneic hematopoietic cell transplantation with graft depleted of TCRalphabeta T cells and CD19 B cells. Transplant recipients were children who received TCRalphabeta/CD19-depleted allogeneic hematopoietic cell grafts.

This receptor chain uses TRBV5-4 and TRBJ2-3; the best D guess is TRBD2, with 6 bases matching. The source material was PBMCs, mostly from graft donor cells, sampled 180 days after TCRalphabeta/CD19-depleted stem cell transplant. This TCR came from a male patient aged 2-10 years who had a stem cell transplant for acute lymphoblastic leukemia, so the T cells may come from the graft donor. CDR3 loop: CASSLRWGGTDTQYF. The DNA sequence is TGTGCCAGCAGCTTGAGGTGGGGGGGCACAGATACGCAGTATTTT.